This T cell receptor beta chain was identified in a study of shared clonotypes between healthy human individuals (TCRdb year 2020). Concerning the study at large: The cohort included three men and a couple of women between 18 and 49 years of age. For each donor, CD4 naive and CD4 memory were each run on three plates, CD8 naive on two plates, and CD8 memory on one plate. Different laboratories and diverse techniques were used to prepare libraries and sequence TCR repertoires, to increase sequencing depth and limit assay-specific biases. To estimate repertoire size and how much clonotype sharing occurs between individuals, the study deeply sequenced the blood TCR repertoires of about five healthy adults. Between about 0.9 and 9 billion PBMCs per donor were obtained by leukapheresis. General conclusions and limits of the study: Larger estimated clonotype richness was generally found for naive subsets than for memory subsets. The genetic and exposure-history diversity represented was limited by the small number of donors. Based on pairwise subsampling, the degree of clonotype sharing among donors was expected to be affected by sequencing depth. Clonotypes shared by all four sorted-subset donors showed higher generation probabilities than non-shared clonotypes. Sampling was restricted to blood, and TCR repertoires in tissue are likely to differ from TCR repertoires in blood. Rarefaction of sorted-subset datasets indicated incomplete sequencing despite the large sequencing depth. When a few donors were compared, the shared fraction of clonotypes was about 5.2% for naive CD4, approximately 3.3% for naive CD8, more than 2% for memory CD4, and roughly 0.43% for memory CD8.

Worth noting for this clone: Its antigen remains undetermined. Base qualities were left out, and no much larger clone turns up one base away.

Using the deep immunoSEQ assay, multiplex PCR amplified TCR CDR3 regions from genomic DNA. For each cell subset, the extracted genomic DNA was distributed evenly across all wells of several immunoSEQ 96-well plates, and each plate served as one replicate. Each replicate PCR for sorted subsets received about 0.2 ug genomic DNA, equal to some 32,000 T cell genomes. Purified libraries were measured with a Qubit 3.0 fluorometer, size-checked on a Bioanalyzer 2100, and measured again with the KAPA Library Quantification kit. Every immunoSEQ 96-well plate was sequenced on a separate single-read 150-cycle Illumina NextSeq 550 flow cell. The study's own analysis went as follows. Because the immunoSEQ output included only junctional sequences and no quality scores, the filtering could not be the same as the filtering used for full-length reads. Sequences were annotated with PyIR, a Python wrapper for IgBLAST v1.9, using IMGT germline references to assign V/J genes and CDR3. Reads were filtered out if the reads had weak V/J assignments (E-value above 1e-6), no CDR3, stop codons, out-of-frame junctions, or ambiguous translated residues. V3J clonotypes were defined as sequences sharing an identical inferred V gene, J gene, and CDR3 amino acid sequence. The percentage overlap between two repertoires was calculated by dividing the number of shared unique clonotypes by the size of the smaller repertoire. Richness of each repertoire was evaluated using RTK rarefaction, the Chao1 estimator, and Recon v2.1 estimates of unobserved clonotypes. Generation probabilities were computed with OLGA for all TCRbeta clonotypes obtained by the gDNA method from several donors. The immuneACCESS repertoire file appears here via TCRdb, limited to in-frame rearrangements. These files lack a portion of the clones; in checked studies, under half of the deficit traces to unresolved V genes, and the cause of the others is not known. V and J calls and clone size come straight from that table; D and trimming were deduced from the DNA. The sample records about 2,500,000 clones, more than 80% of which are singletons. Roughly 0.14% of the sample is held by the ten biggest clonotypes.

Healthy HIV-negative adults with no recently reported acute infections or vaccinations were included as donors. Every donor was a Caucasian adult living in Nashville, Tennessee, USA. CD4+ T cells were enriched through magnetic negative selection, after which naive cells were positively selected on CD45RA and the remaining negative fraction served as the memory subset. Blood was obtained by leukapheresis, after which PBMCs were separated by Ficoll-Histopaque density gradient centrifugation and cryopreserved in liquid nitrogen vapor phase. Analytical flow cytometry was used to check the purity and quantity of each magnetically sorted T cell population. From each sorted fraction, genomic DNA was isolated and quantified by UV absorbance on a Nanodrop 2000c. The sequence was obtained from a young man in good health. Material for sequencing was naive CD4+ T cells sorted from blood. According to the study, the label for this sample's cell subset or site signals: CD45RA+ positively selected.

CDR3 sequence: CASTFRDRGSDEQFF. The DNA is as follows: TGTGCCAGCACCTTCCGGGACAGGGGATCCGATGAGCAGTTCTTC. The chain uses TRBV6-6 and TRBJ2-1; TRBD1 lines up with 10 middle nucleotides. The CDR1 and CDR2 encoded by the germline V gene (reference sequence) are MNHNY and SVGAGI. Its CDR3 holds 15 amino acids, cysteine through phenylalanine. The sequence is cut down to CDR3 DNA, 45 bases in frame from base 1. Germline trimming amounts to 7 bases on V and 8 bases on J, with 11 as the count of junction bases outside the gene matches.